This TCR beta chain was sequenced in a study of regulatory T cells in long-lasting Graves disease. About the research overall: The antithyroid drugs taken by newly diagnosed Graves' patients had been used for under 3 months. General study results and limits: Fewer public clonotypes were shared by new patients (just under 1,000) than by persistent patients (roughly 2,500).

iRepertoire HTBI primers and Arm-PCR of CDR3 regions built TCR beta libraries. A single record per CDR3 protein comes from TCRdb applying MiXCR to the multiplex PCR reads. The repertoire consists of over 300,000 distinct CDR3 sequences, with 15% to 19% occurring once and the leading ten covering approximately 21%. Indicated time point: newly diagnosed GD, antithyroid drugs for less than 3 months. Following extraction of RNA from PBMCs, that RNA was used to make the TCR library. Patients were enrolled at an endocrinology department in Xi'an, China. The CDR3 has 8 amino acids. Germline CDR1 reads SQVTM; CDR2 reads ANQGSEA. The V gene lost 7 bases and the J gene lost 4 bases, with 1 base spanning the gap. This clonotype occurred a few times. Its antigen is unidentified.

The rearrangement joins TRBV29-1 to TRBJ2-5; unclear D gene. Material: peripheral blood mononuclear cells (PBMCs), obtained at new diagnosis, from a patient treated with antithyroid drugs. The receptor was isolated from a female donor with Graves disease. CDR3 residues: CSAETQYF. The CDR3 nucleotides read TGCAGCGCAGAGACCCAGTACTTC.